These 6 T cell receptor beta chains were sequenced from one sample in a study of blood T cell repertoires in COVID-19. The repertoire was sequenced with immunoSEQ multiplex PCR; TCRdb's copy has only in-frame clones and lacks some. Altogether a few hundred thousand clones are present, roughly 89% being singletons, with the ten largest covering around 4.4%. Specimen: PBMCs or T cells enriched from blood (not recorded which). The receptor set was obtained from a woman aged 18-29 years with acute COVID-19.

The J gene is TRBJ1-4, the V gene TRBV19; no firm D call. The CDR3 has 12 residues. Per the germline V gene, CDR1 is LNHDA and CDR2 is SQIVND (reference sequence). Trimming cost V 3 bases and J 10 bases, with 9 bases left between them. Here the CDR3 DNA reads TGTGCCAGTAGTATCGAGGGTCGAAAACTGTTTTTT. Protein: CASSIEGRKLFF. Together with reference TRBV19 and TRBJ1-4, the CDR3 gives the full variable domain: DGGITQSPKYLFRKEGQNVTLSCEQNLNHDAMYWYRQDPGQGLRLIYYSQIVNDFQKGDIAEGYSVSREKKESFPLTVTSAQKNPTAFYLCASSIEGRKLFFGSGTQLSVL.

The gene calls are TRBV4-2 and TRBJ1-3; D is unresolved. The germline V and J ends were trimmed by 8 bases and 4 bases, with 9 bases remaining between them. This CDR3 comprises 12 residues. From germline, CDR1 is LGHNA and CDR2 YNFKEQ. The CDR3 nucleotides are TGTGCCAGCCACTACTACGGAAACACCATATATTTT. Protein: CASHYYGNTIYF.

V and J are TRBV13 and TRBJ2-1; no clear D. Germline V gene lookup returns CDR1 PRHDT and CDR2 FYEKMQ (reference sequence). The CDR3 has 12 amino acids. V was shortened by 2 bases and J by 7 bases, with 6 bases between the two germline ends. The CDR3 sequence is CASSLIRNEQFF. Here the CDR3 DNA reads TGTGCCAGCAGCTTAATTCGGAATGAGCAGTTCTTC.

This chain's CDR3 is CASSRLGAPNTGELFF. DNA for the CDR3: TGCGCCAGCAGCCGTTTGGGGGCCCCGAACACCGGGGAGCTGTTTTTT. V usage is TRBV5-1 and J usage is TRBJ2-2; maybe TRBD1 (6 bases). The CDR3 covers 16 residues. Germline V lookup: CDR1 SGHRS, CDR2 YFSETQ. V lost 4 bases to trimming and J lost 0 bases, with 13 bases between them. Full variable domain (rest looked up from reference TRBV5-1 and TRBJ2-2): KAGVTQTPRYLIKTRGQQVTLSCSPISGHRSVSWYQQTPGQGLQFLFEYFSETQRNKGNFPGRFSGRQFSNSRSEMNVSTLELGDSALYLCASSRLGAPNTGELFFGEGSRLTVL.

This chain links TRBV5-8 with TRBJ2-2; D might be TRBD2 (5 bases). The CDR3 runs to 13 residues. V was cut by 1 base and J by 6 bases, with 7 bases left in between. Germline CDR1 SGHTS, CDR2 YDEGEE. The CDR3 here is CASSLMRAGELFF. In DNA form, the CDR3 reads TGTGCCAGCAGCTTGATGAGGGCCGGGGAGCTGTTTTTT.

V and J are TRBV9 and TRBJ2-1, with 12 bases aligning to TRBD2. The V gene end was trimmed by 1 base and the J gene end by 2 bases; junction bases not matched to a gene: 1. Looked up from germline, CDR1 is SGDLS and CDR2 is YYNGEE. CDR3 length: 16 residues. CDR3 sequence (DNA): TGTGCCAGCAGCGTACGACTAGCGGGAGCCTACAATGAGCAGTTCTTC. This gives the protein CASSVRLAGAYNEQFF. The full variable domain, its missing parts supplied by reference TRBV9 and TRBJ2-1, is DSGVTQTPKHLITATGQRVTLRCSPRSGDLSVYWYQQSLDQGLQFLIQYYNGEERAKGNILERFSAQQFPDLHSELNLSSLELGDSALYFCASSVRLAGAYNEQFFGPGTRLTVL.